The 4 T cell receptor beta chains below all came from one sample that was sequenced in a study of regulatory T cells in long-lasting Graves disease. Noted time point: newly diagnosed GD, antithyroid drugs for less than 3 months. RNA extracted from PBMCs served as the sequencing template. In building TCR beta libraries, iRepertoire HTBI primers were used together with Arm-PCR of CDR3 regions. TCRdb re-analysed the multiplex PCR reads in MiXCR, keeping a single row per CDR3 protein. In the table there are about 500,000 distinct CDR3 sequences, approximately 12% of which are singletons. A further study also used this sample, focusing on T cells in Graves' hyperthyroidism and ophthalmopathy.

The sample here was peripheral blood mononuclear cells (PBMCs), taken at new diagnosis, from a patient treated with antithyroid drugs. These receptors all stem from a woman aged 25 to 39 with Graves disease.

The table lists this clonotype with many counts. CDR3 sequence (DNA): TGTGCCAGCAGCTTGTGGTACGTCGGGACAAAGAACACCGGGGAGCTGTTTTTT. It yields the protein CASSLWYVGTKNTGELFF. The chain has TRBV5-6 and TRBJ2-2; weak D call: TRBD1 (6 bases). The ends were cut back, 1 base at V and 1 base at J, with 17 bases in the middle. The CDR3 length is 18 residues. CDR1 is SGHDT, CDR2 YYEEEE, per germline.

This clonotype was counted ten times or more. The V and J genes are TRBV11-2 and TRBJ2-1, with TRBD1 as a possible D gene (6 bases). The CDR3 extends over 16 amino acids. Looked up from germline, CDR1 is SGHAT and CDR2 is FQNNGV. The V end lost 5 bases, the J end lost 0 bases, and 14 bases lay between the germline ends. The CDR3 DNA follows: TGTGCCAGCAGCGGACTGAGGGGGAGCTCCTACAATGAGCAGTTCTTC. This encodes CASSGLRGSSYNEQFF.

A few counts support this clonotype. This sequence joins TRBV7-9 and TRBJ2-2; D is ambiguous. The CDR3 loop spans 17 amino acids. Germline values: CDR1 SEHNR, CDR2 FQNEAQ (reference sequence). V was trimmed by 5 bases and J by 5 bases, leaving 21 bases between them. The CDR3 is CASSPPRGLLGTGELFF. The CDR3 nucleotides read TGTGCCAGCAGCCCCCCACGAGGTCTACTTGGGACCGGGGAGCTGTTTTTT.

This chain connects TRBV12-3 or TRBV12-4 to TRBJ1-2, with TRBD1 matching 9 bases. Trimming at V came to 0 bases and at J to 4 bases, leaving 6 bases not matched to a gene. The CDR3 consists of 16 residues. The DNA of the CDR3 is TGTGCCAGCAGTTTAGCTGGACAGGGGACAGTCTATGGCTACACCTTC. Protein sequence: CASSLAGQGTVYGYTF.